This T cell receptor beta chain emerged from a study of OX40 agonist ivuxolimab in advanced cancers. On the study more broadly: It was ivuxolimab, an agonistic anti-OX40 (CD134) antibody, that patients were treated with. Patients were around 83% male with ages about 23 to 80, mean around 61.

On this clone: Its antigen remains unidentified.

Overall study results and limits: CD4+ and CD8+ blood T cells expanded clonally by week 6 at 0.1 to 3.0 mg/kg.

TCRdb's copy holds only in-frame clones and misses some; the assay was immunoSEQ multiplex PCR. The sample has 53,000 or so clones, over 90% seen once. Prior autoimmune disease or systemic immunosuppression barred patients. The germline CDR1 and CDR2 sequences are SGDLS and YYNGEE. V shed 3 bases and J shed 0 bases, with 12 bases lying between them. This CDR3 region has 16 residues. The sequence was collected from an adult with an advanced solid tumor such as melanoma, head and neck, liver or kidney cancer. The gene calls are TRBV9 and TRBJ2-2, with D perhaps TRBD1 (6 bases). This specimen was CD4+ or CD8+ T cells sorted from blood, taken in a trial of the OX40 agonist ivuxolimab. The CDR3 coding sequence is TGTGCCAGCAGCGCCCAGGGGCCAACGAACACCGGGGAGCTGTTTTTT. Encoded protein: CASSAQGPTNTGELFF.